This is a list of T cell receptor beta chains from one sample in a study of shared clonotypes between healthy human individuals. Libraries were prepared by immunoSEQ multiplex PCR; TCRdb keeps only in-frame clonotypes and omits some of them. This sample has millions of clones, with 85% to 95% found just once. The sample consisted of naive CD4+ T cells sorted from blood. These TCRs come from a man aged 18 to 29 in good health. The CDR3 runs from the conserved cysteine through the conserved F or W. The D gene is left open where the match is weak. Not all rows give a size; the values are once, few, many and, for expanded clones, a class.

CASSLSGDYGYTF,TGCGCCAGCAGCTTGTCGGGAGACTATGGCTACACCTTC,TRBJ1-2,13,-,-,TRBV5-1
CASSQANSGGQETQYF,TGCGCCAGCAGCCAAGCCAATAGCGGGGGACAAGAGACCCAGTACTTC,TRBJ2-5,16,-,TRBD2,TRBV4-1
CASSLLGDAGNTIYF,TGTGCCAGCAGCTTGCTCGGCGACGCTGGAAACACCATATATTTT,TRBJ1-3,15,-,-,TRBV5-8
CASSSGRAGGNQPQHF,TGTGCCAGCAGTTCAGGGAGGGCAGGCGGCAATCAGCCCCAGCATTTT,TRBJ1-5,16,-,-,TRBV28
CASRAAQQETQYF,TGCGCCAGCAGGGCCGCCCAGCAAGAGACCCAGTACTTC,TRBJ2-5,13,-,-,TRBV10-2
CASSQSGHEQFF,TGTGCCAGCAGTCAGTCGGGCCATGAGCAGTTCTTC,TRBJ2-1,12,-,-,TRBV2
CASSRGGGWVEQYF,TGTGCCAGCAGCCGTGGGGGAGGCTGGGTCGAGCAGTACTTC,TRBJ2-7,14,-,-,TRBV7-2
CASGLVLLAGDPWTDTQYF,TGTGCTAGTGGTTTGGTACTGTTAGCGGGAGACCCGTGGACAGATACGCAGTATTTT,TRBJ2-3,19,-,TRBD2,TRBV12-5
CASSRGQTYEQYF,TGTGCCAGCAGCCGCGGACAGACCTACGAGCAGTACTTC,TRBJ2-7,13,-,-,TRBV5-4
CATSWTPAGAQYF,TGTGCCACCAGTTGGACACCAGCGGGAGCCCAGTACTTC,TRBJ2-5,13,-,TRBD2,TRBV15
CACQGNTGELFF,TGTGCCTGTCAGGGAAACACCGGGGAGCTGTTTTTT,TRBJ2-2,12,-,-,TRBV30
CASSETRGTGELFF,TGTGCCAGCAGTGAAACCCGGGGGACCGGGGAGCTGTTTTTT,TRBJ2-2,14,-,-,TRBV2
CASSYGTGVTDTQYF,TGTGCCAGCAGCTACGGGACAGGGGTCACAGATACGCAGTATTTT,TRBJ2-3,15,-,TRBD1,TRBV6-6
CASSLESGAVYGYTF,TGCGCCAGCAGCTTGGAGTCTGGGGCAGTGTATGGCTACACCTTC,TRBJ1-2,15,-,-,TRBV5-1
CAISESGGTEAFF,TGTGCCATCAGTGAGTCGGGTGGCACTGAAGCTTTCTTT,TRBJ1-1,13,once,-,TRBV10-3
CASGLTLPGHGELFF,TGTGCTAGTGGTTTGACCCTCCCCGGTCACGGGGAGCTGTTTTTT,TRBJ2-2,15,-,-,TRBV12-5
CAWSPGTGNFNQPQHF,TGTGCCTGGAGTCCGGGGACAGGGAATTTTAATCAGCCCCAGCATTTT,TRBJ1-5,16,-,TRBD1,TRBV30
CASSLMGGKYNEQFF,TGTGCCAGCAGCTTGATGGGGGGCAAATACAATGAGCAGTTCTTC,TRBJ2-1,15,-,-,TRBV5-4
CASSSGTSGPLQYF,TGTGCCAGCAGCTCCGGGACTAGCGGCCCCCTTCAGTACTTC,TRBJ2-5,14,-,TRBD2,TRBV7-2
CSAEAGAQYF,TGCAGTGCGGAGGCGGGGGCCCAGTACTTC,TRBJ2-5,10,-,TRBD2,TRBV20-1
CAWSVQRNSNQPQHF,TGTGCCTGGAGTGTACAACGGAATAGCAATCAGCCCCAGCATTTT,TRBJ1-5,15,-,-,TRBV30
CASTLLGDQPQHF,TGTGCCAGTACCCTATTGGGGGATCAGCCCCAGCATTTT,TRBJ1-5,13,-,-,TRBV19
CASSLVGIEGSYEQYF,TGTGCCAGCAGCTTAGTCGGAATTGAGGGCTCCTACGAGCAGTACTTC,TRBJ2-7,16,-,-,TRBV7-9
CASSSSGQETANYGYTF,TGCGCCAGCAGCTCTTCCGGACAGGAGACCGCTAACTATGGCTACACCTTC,TRBJ1-2,17,-,TRBD1,TRBV5-1
CASSGRGQGYQPQHF,TGTGCCAGCAGTGGAAGGGGGCAAGGTTATCAGCCCCAGCATTTT,TRBJ1-5,15,once,TRBD1,TRBV25-1
CASSLEGGNQPQHF,TGCGCCAGCAGCTTAGAGGGAGGGAATCAGCCCCAGCATTTT,TRBJ1-5,14,-,-,TRBV5-1
CAWGAGQGVQETQYF,TGTGCCTGGGGCGCGGGACAGGGGGTCCAAGAGACCCAGTACTTC,TRBJ2-5,15,-,TRBD1,TRBV30
CASSRGSNEKLFF,TGTGCCAGCAGTAGGGGCAGCAATGAAAAACTGTTTTTT,TRBJ1-4,13,-,-,TRBV6-6
CAGARADTQYF,TGTGCCGGGGCCAGGGCAGATACGCAGTATTTT,TRBJ2-3,11,once,-,TRBV30
CAITRRAMRELGQYF,TGTGCCATCACACGGAGAGCAATGAGAGAGCTGGGGCAGTACTTC,TRBJ2-7,15,-,-,TRBV5-8
CASSPEGGSSYNEQFF,TGTGCCAGCAGCCCCGAAGGCGGGAGCTCCTACAATGAGCAGTTCTTC,TRBJ2-1,16,-,TRBD2,TRBV5-4
CASSLGGDRGSYEQYF,TGTGCCAGCAGCTTAGGTGGGGACAGGGGATCCTACGAGCAGTACTTC,TRBJ2-7,16,-,TRBD1,TRBV7-2
CASSFPRSYQETQYF,TGTGCCAGCAGCTTTCCCCGAAGCTATCAAGAGACCCAGTACTTC,TRBJ2-5,15,once,-,TRBV7-9
CASTRVKQGRDEQYF,TGTGCCAGCACCCGAGTCAAACAGGGGCGCGACGAGCAGTACTTC,TRBJ2-7,15,-,TRBD1,TRBV6-1
CASTGSYNSPLHF,TGTGCCAGCACCGGGTCCTATAATTCACCCCTCCACTTT,TRBJ1-6,13,-,-,TRBV5-6
CASSFIATASSYNEQFF,TGCGCCAGCAGCTTTATTGCGACAGCTAGCTCCTACAATGAGCAGTTCTTC,TRBJ2-1,17,once,-,TRBV5-1
CSARLQGNQYF,TGCAGTGCTAGATTACAGGGGAACCAGTACTTC,TRBJ2-5,11,-,TRBD1,TRBV20-1
CASSLLRDSNEQFF,TGTGCCAGCAGCCTATTACGGGACAGCAATGAGCAGTTCTTC,TRBJ2-1,14,-,TRBD1,TRBV5-4
CASSMAGGLETQYF,TGTGCCAGTAGTATGGCGGGAGGGTTAGAGACCCAGTACTTC,TRBJ2-5,14,-,TRBD2,TRBV19
CASSAIAGVTNEQFF,TGTGCCAGCAGTGCTATAGCGGGGGTCACCAATGAGCAGTTCTTC,TRBJ2-1,15,-,TRBD2,TRBV6-4
CASSPEAPIQETQYF,TGTGCCAGCAGTCCAGAGGCACCCATCCAAGAGACCCAGTACTTC,TRBJ2-5,15,-,-,TRBV7-2
CAWSVRLGEPYEQYF,TGTGCCTGGAGTGTTAGGCTAGGGGAACCCTACGAGCAGTACTTC,TRBJ2-7,15,-,-,TRBV30
CAWSPPITGYYGKLFF,TGTGCCTGGAGTCCCCCTATTACAGGGTATTACGGAAAACTGTTTTTT,TRBJ1-4,16,-,-,TRBV30
CASSLNQGEGNTIYF,TGTGCCAGCAGCTTAAATCAGGGGGAAGGAAACACCATATATTTT,TRBJ1-3,15,-,TRBD1,TRBV7-9
CASSQEGFGGVGTGELFF,TGCGCCAGCAGCCAAGAAGGTTTCGGAGGGGTTGGCACCGGGGAGCTGTTTTTT,TRBJ2-2,18,-,-,TRBV4-3
CATGQSPTDTQYF,TGTGCCACGGGACAGTCTCCCACAGATACGCAGTATTTT,TRBJ2-3,13,-,TRBD1,TRBV10-3
CASGGHGNQPQHF,TGTGCCAGCGGAGGACATGGTAATCAGCCCCAGCATTTT,TRBJ1-5,13,-,-,TRBV2
CASSLAGQGEQYF,TGTGCCAGCAGCTTGGCGGGACAGGGCGAGCAGTACTTC,TRBJ2-7,13,few,TRBD1,TRBV5-6
CASSPTGTGNTEAFF,TGTGCCAGCAGTCCTACCGGGACAGGGAACACTGAAGCTTTCTTT,TRBJ1-1,15,-,TRBD1,TRBV28
CASSPTSAYEQYF,TGTGCCAGCTCACCAACCTCGGCGTACGAGCAGTACTTC,TRBJ2-7,13,-,-,TRBV18
CAWSGTESGEKLFF,TGTGCCTGGAGTGGGACAGAATCGGGGGAAAAACTGTTTTTT,TRBJ1-4,14,-,-,TRBV30
CASSGGRKETQYF,TGTGCCAGCAGTGGGGGTAGGAAAGAGACCCAGTACTTC,TRBJ2-5,13,-,-,TRBV2
CASSLGPGRNTEAFF,TGTGCCAGCAGCTTAGGGCCGGGGAGGAACACTGAAGCTTTCTTT,TRBJ1-1,15,-,-,TRBV5-4
CASSFAPGYEQYF,TGTGCCAGCAGCTTCGCCCCGGGCTACGAGCAGTACTTC,TRBJ2-7,13,-,-,TRBV11-2
CASSLLGLASYEQYF,TGCGCCAGCAGCTTGCTGGGACTAGCCTCCTACGAGCAGTACTTC,TRBJ2-7,15,-,TRBD2,TRBV5-1
CASSVKGTGELFF,TGTGCCAGCAGTGTGAAAGGAACCGGGGAGCTGTTTTTT,TRBJ2-2,13,once,-,TRBV6-1
CAISEMRGDTGELFF,TGTGCCATCAGTGAGATGCGGGGCGACACCGGGGAGCTGTTTTTT,TRBJ2-2,15,-,-,TRBV10-3
CASSEARVLAGAKNIQYF,TGTGCCAGCAGTGAAGCGCGGGTCCTAGCGGGAGCCAAAAACATTCAGTACTTC,TRBJ2-4,18,-,TRBD2,TRBV6-1